This TCR beta chain was sequenced during a study of molecular identifiers for immune sequencing clone quantification. TCRdb processed the PCR reads anew with MiXCR; each CDR3 protein has one entry. The table has over 600,000 distinct CDR3 sequences, about 20% seen once. Between the trimmed V and J ends, which lost 3 bases and 0 bases, there was a span of 12 bases. Germline loops: CDR1 MNHEY, CDR2 SVGEGT. CDR3 length equals 15 residues. This chain links TRBV6-2 or TRBV6-3 with TRBJ2-7; D is uncertain. The sample comprised naive CD8+ T cells from blood, with Jurkat cell RNA spiked in. Subset: FACS-sorted CD8+CD4-CCR7+CD45RA+ naive T cells. The receptor was derived from a human donor in good health. Some libraries in this study had Jurkat cell RNA spiked in. Here the CDR3 DNA reads TGTGCCAGCAGTTATGACACCCGGAGCTCCTACGAGCAGTACTTC. It translates to CASSYDTRSSYEQYF.